Each of the 12 T cell receptor beta chains below was sequenced from the same sample in a study of Ad26.COV2.S vaccination and SARS-CoV-2 variants. Treatment meaning: 19 received Ad26.COV2.S at low or high dose, single or two shots; 5 received placebo; per-sample allocation not given. Sampling was done on day 63 after the first vaccine or placebo injection. TCRdb keeps only in-frame clones here, not all; method: immunoSEQ multiplex PCR. The data contain around 450,000 clones, nearly 90% of them singletons. This specimen consisted of peripheral blood, obtained in a trial of Ad26.COV2.S vaccine versus placebo. The receptors were gathered from a person between 18 and 65 years old who received the Ad26.COV2.S COVID-19 vaccine or a placebo.

This chain links TRBV5-1 with TRBJ2-3; a possible D gene is TRBD2 (6 bases). Germline assignment: CDR1 SGHRS and CDR2 YFSETQ. Between the trimmed V and J ends, which lost 4 bases and 8 bases, there was a span of 23 bases. This CDR3 region has 16 residues. The CDR3 sequence: CASSTPGTALVGTQYF. DNA for the CDR3: TGCGCCAGCAGCACCCCCGGGACTGCCCTTGTTGGTACGCAGTATTTT.

The V call is TRBV5-5, the J call TRBJ2-1; D is uncertain. V was trimmed by 2 bases and J by 2 bases, leaving 14 bases between them. Germline V CDR1 and CDR2: SGHKS, YYEKEE (reference sequence). This CDR3 is built from 16 residues. CDR3 protein: CASSFTTGRTYNEQFF. For the CDR3, the DNA is TGTGCCAGCAGCTTTACAACGGGCAGGACCTACAATGAGCAGTTCTTC.

J is TRBJ1-6 and V is TRBV6-5, with D unresolved. Germline values: CDR1 MNHEY, CDR2 SVGAGI. The CDR3 spans 14 residues. Between the trimmed V and J ends, which lost 10 bases and 7 bases, there was a span of 17 bases. Here the CDR3 reads CATMDRFSNSPLHF. CDR3 DNA: TGTGCCACCATGGACCGATTCTCAAATTCACCCCTCCACTTT.

This chain links TRBV7-2 with TRBJ2-5; 10 bases map to TRBD1. The CDR3 loop spans 14 amino acids. CDR1 is SGHTA, CDR2 FQGNSA, per germline. The V gene end was trimmed by 8 bases and the J gene end by 5 bases; junction bases not matched to a gene: 8. The CDR3 spells CASLRDRGGETQYF. Written as DNA, the CDR3 is TGTGCCAGCCTAAGGGACAGGGGCGGGGAGACCCAGTACTTC.

The V and J genes are TRBV2 and TRBJ2-7; TRBD2 matches at 12 bases. CDR3 size: 18 residues. Germline CDR1 SNHLY, CDR2 FYNNEI. Unmatched junction bases numbered 13, after V lost 5 bases and J lost 2 bases. The CDR3 nucleotides read TGTGCCAGCAGTCTCGCCCGGGGGACTAGCGGGTTTACCTACGAGCAGTACTTC. Its protein product is CASSLARGTSGFTYEQYF.

In DNA form, the CDR3 reads TGCAGCGTTTTGGGAGGGGAACACTCCTACGAGCAGTACTTC. Residues: CSVLGGEHSYEQYF. V usage is TRBV29-1 and J usage is TRBJ2-7; TRBD2 agrees at 7 bases. With 5 bases clipped from V and 0 bases from J, the junction kept 7 bases outside the gene matches. In germline, CDR1 is SQVTM, CDR2 ANQGSEA. The CDR3 is 14 residues long.

The chain has TRBV18 and TRBJ1-1; D gene ambiguous. The CDR3 has 13 amino acids. Germline V CDR1 and CDR2: KGHSH, LQKENI. V was shortened by 3 bases and J by 7 bases, with 12 bases between the two germline ends. The CDR3 loop is CASSPNGSGEAFF. The CDR3 DNA follows: TGTGCCAGCTCACCCAACGGTAGTGGTGAAGCTTTCTTT.

Comment on this clone: The same CDR3 is also encoded by other DNA sequences in this sample. This chain links TRBV5-4 with TRBJ1-2, with D maybe TRBD1 (6 bases). The CDR3 has 14 residues. Germline V gives CDR1 SGHNT, CDR2 YYREEE (reference sequence). The V gene lost 0 bases and the J gene lost 2 bases, with 8 bases spanning the gap. CDR3 bases: TGTGCCAGCAGCTTGGACAGGGCGAACTATGGCTACACCTTC. Translated, it gives CASSLDRANYGYTF.

The chain has TRBV2 and TRBJ2-3, with TRBD1 identical over 7 bases. The CDR3 is 14 amino acids. After removal of 10 bases from V and 2 bases from J, the junction contained 9 bases not matched to a gene. CDR1 and CDR2 from the germline V gene are SNHLY and FYNNEI. The CDR3: CANPRDSVTDTQYF. Written as DNA, the CDR3 is TGTGCCAACCCCAGGGACAGCGTCACAGATACGCAGTATTTT. Complete variable domain (other parts from reference TRBV2 and TRBJ2-3): EPEVTQTPSHQVTQMGQEVILRCVPISNHLYFYWYRQILGQKVEFLVSFYNNEISEKSEIFDDQFSVERPDGSNFTLKIRSTKLEDSAMYFCANPRDSVTDTQYFGPGTRLTVL.

The rearrangement joins TRBV12-3 or TRBV12-4 to TRBJ1-1; D is unresolved. The CDR3 contains 12 residues. Trimming took off 6 bases at V and 5 bases at J, with 10 bases between the two ends. CDR3 in amino acids: CASRTSGTEAFF. CDR3 bases: TGTGCCAGCAGGACCTCTGGGACTGAAGCTTTCTTT.

The chain carries TRBV28 and TRBJ1-5; no firm D call. CDR3 length: 14 residues. In germline, CDR1 is MDHEN, CDR2 SYDVKM. Trimming took 7 bases from V and 3 from J, leaving 13 bases between them. The CDR3 sequence: CASISGRTNQPQHF. The CDR3 DNA is TGTGCCAGCATTTCAGGACGGACCAATCAGCCCCAGCATTTT.

At least ten counts were recorded for this clone. This sequence joins TRBV2 and TRBJ1-3, with D unclear. Germline CDR1 is SNHLY and CDR2 is FYNNEI. CDR3 length equals 16 residues. Trimming cost V 5 bases and J 2 bases, with 16 bases left between them. The CDR3 protein is CASSLRFGVAGNTIYF. CDR3 nucleotide sequence: TGTGCCAGCAGTTTACGTTTTGGGGTTGCTGGAAACACCATATATTTT.